Included here is one T cell receptor beta chain sequence, with context. Its antigen is currently unknown. The entry originates in a study of cytomegalovirus exposure and HLA in healthy donors. Broader study findings: Per a prior analysis, the majority of TCR beta V segments were productive roughly 90% or roughly 30% of the time. Among donors in an Asian-associated ancestry cluster, a later analysis reportedly found fewer N-insertions than the approximately 670-donor mean.

Germline values: CDR1 KGHSH, CDR2 LQKENI. The length of the CDR3 is 15 residues. Deletions cut 2 bases from V and 1 base from J, with 8 bases between. PCR involved 60 Vbeta and 13 Jbeta primers. Libraries were prepared by immunoSEQ multiplex PCR; TCRdb keeps only in-frame clonotypes and omits some of them. The sample holds 100,000 to 150,000 clones. This TCR came from a woman aged 40 to 50 in good health and CMV-seronegative. The V gene is TRBV18, the J gene TRBJ2-2, with D possibly TRBD1 on 5 matching bases. The source material was PBMCs. The DNA of the CDR3 is TGTGCCAGCTCACCATCCCAGGGGAACACCGGGGAGCTGTTTTTT. Residues: CASSPSQGNTGELFF.